This T cell receptor beta chain stems from a study of shared clonotypes between healthy human individuals. Study results and caveats: Only blood was sampled, and tissue TCR repertoires likely differ from blood ones. Read depth was anticipated to influence clonotype sharing among donors.

Here immunoSEQ multiplex PCR was the method, and the copy in TCRdb shows in-frame clones only, minus some. This sample yields around 530,000 clones, of which 70% to 80% are seen a single time; around 13% belongs to the top ten. Approximately 98 million PBMCs went into genomic DNA for unsorted samples. The CDR3 has 15 residues. V was clipped by 3 bases and J by 7 bases, with 19 bases between them. Per the germline V gene, CDR1 is GTSNPN and CDR2 is SVGIG (reference sequence). As regards this clone: Antigen: not known.

The receptor's source is a woman aged 40 to 50 in good health. Some clones in this sample may be carry-over from other donors' samples. The rearrangement links TRBV30 to TRBJ1-3; possibly TRBD1 for D (6 bases). The sequencing input was PBMCs. CDR3 coding DNA: TGTGCCTGGAGGGACGAGGGGGTCATGTGGAACACCATATATTTT. Residues: CAWRDEGVMWNTIYF.